This passage covers 19 T cell receptor beta chains from one sample sequenced in a study of shared clonotypes between healthy human individuals. Produced via immunoSEQ multiplex PCR; TCRdb's table is partial and in-frame only. The sample yields 2 million to 2.5 million clones, almost 96% seen once. Sequencing input: naive CD4+ T cells sorted from blood. Subset reported: CD45RA+ positively selected. Source of these receptors: a young man in good health.

The chain combines TRBV6-1 with TRBJ2-7, with a weak D call TRBD2 (6 bases). The germline V gene encodes CDR1 MNHNS and CDR2 SASEGT. CDR3 length equals 15 residues. Deletions cut 0 bases from V and 0 bases from J, with 9 bases between. CDR3 amino acids: CASSEAPSASYEQYF. The DNA of the CDR3 is TGTGCCAGCAGTGAAGCCCCTAGCGCCTCCTACGAGCAGTACTTC.

The chain employs TRBV28 and TRBJ1-1, with 8 nucleotides matching TRBD1. CDR3 size: 15 residues. Looked up from germline, CDR1 is MDHEN and CDR2 is SYDVKM. The V gene end was trimmed by 2 bases and the J gene end by 5 bases; junction bases not matched to a gene: 7. The CDR3 region has the DNA TGTGCCAGCAGTTTAGCCAGGGGGCTAAAAACTGAAGCTTTCTTT. Its translation: CASSLARGLKTEAFF.

The genes are TRBV6-6 and TRBJ1-1, with D maybe TRBD1 (5 bases). V was clipped by 6 bases and J by 4 bases, with 15 bases between them. CDR1 and CDR2 from the germline V gene are MNHNY and SVGAGI (reference sequence). The CDR3 is 14 residues long. As DNA, the CDR3 is TGTGCCAGCAGCCGCGTACAGGAGGGCACTGAAGCTTTCTTT. It is translated as CASSRVQEGTEAFF.

This clone has only one observation. Other DNA variants within this sample encode the same CDR3. The chain carries TRBV10-1 and TRBJ2-7; perhaps TRBD2 as D (6 bases). The CDR3 consists of 15 residues. With 0 bases removed from V and 1 base from J, the gap between germline ends came to 10 bases. CDR1 WNHNN and CDR2 SYGVQD come from the germline V gene (reference sequence). The CDR3 nucleotides read TGCGCCAGCAGTGAGTCTAGCGGCCGATCCTACGAGCAGTACTTC. Protein: CASSESSGRSYEQYF.

This sequence joins TRBV11-2 and TRBJ2-1; 8 bases agree with TRBD1. The CDR3 extends over 15 amino acids. The V segment lost 2 bases and the J segment 8 bases; nucleotides outside the gene matches: 8. CDR1 is SGHAT and CDR2 is FQNNGV in the germline V gene. CDR3 coding DNA: TGTGCCAGCAGCTTAATAGGACAGGGTGACGATGAGCAGTTCTTC. Translating it yields CASSLIGQGDDEQFF.

The rearrangement links TRBV28 to TRBJ2-3; TRBD1 is a possible D gene (6 bases). The germline V gene encodes CDR1 MDHEN and CDR2 SYDVKM. The CDR3 runs 16 residues. Trimming cost V 6 bases and J 3 bases, with 19 bases left between them. The CDR3 loop reads CASRASAGQGTDTQYF. CDR3 nucleotides: TGTGCCAGCAGAGCCTCAGCAGGTCAGGGGACAGATACGCAGTATTTT.

The chain uses TRBV7-8 and TRBJ2-7; D is perhaps TRBD2 (5 bases). In germline, CDR1 is SGHVS, CDR2 FQNEAQ. This CDR3 has 18 residues. The V and J ends lost 5 bases and 3 bases respectively, with 26 bases between them. Written as DNA, the CDR3 is TGTGCCAGCAGCCCTCCCCGGAGCGGCCTATCAGAAGGCTACGAGCAGTACTTC. It yields the protein CASSPPRSGLSEGYEQYF. The full variable domain, completed using reference TRBV7-8 and TRBJ2-7, is GAGVSQSPRYKVAKRGQDVALRCDPISGHVSLFWYQQALGQGPEFLTYFQNEAQLDKSGLPSDRFFAERPEGSVSTLKIQRTQQEDSAVYLCASSPPRSGLSEGYEQYFGPGTRLTVT.

The chain has TRBV20-1 and TRBJ1-4; D is perhaps TRBD1 (5 bases). The germline V gene encodes CDR1 DFQATT and CDR2 SNEGSKA (reference sequence). Trimming took off 6 bases at V and 14 bases at J, with 16 bases between the two ends. CDR3 length: 11 residues. CDR3 region: CSAQKQDRLFF. CDR3 DNA sequence: TGCAGTGCACAGAAACAGGATAGGCTGTTTTTT.

The chain combines TRBV19 with TRBJ1-6; tentative D call: TRBD1 (5 bases). The CDR3 is 16 residues long. V was shortened by 4 bases and J by 3 bases, with 13 bases between the two germline ends. Germline CDR1 LNHDA, CDR2 SQIVND (reference sequence). CDR3 DNA: TGTGCCAGTAGTAGGGACGGAGGGATCTATAATTCACCCCTCCACTTT. This translates into CASSRDGGIYNSPLHF.

The chain carries TRBV28 and TRBJ2-2; 9 nucleotides agree with TRBD1. Per the germline V gene, CDR1 is MDHEN and CDR2 is SYDVKM. The CDR3 totals 19 residues. Germline trimming cut 6 bases from V and 0 bases from J; bases unmatched to any gene: 14. The CDR3 here is CASRTTGTGTLTNTGELFF. CDR3 coding DNA: TGTGCCAGCAGAACAACCGGGACAGGGACCCTAACGAACACCGGGGAGCTGTTTTTT. The variable domain in full, completed from reference TRBV28 and TRBJ2-2, reads DVKVTQSSRYLVKRTGEKVFLECVQDMDHENMFWYRQDPGLGLRLIYFSYDVKMKEKGDIPEGYSVSREKKERFSLILESASTNQTSMYLCASRTTGTGTLTNTGELFFGEGSRLTVL.

This clone was found once. The chain carries TRBV5-6 and TRBJ1-1, with D uncertain. The CDR3 is 17 residues long. Germline CDR1 SGHDT, CDR2 YYEEEE. Trimming removed 3 bases at V and 0 bases at J, with 18 bases between. CDR3 amino acids: CASSYGPAGLMNTEAFF. In nucleotides, the CDR3 is TGTGCCAGCAGCTATGGGCCCGCCGGACTTATGAACACTGAAGCTTTCTTT.

This clone came up once. V and J are TRBV10-3 and TRBJ2-7; 11 bases line up with TRBD2. The CDR3 is 15 amino acids. V dropped 0 bases and J dropped 7; count of bases not matched to a gene: 5. Germline assignment: CDR1 ENHRY and CDR2 SYGVKD. CDR3 residues: CAISESSGGANEQYF. CDR3 nucleotide sequence: TGTGCCATCAGTGAGTCTAGCGGGGGGGCTAATGAGCAGTACTTC.

The CDR3 here is CASSVEGWRDNEQFF. The DNA of the CDR3 is TGTGCCAGCAGCGTAGAGGGCTGGAGAGACAATGAGCAGTTCTTC. This chain connects TRBV9 to TRBJ2-1; D remains ambiguous. The CDR3 runs 15 residues. Germline V gene lookup returns CDR1 SGDLS and CDR2 YYNGEE. V lost 0 bases to trimming and J lost 5 bases, with 12 bases between them.

This clone was picked up one time. The rearrangement joins TRBV6-5 to TRBJ2-5, with D perhaps matching TRBD2 (6 bases). Germline CDR1 and CDR2: MNHEY and SVGAGI. CDR3 length equals 13 residues. The V end lost 8 bases, the J end lost 9 bases, and 19 bases lay between the germline ends. CDR3 loop: CASGSGRTKAQYF. The CDR3 coding sequence is TGTGCCAGCGGCTCGGGACGGACTAAGGCCCAGTACTTC.

The rearrangement links TRBV29-1 to TRBJ1-1; a possible D gene is TRBD1 (6 bases). Germline CDR1 is SQVTM and CDR2 is ANQGSEA. The V end was cut by 5 bases, the J end by 4 bases, with 11 bases between. This CDR3 has 12 residues. The CDR3 spells CSVSAGVTEAFF. CDR3 coding DNA: TGCAGCGTTTCCGCAGGGGTCACTGAAGCTTTCTTT.

This clone was seen once. One end of the junction varies from germline; a read error may be responsible. The rearrangement uses TRBV5-8 and TRBJ1-2, with D uncertain. The CDR3 length is 11 residues. Germline V gene sequence: CDR1 SGHTS, CDR2 YDEGEE. For the CDR3, the DNA is TGTGCCAGCAGCTTAAGAGCACATCATGTCTTC. Translated: CASSLRAHHVF.

The chain carries TRBV30 and TRBJ1-1; perhaps TRBD1 as D (6 bases). CDR1 and CDR2 (germline): GTSNPN, SVGIG (reference sequence). V gave up 0 bases and J gave up 6 bases, with 14 bases separating them. There are 14 residues in the CDR3. The CDR3 sequence is CAWSVQGLGAEAFF. The CDR3 DNA follows: TGTGCCTGGAGTGTACAGGGTTTGGGGGCTGAAGCTTTCTTT.

Concerning this clone: One end of the junction does not line up with germline, which may come from a read error. The rearrangement links TRBV2 to TRBJ1-1, with 8 bases fitting TRBD1. Germline V gene data show CDR1 as SNHLY and CDR2 as FYNNEI. The CDR3 sequence is 15 residues long. CDR3 loop: CASREGQGRGTEAFF. As DNA, the CDR3 is TGTGCCAGCAGGGAAGGACAGGGACGGGGCACTGAAGCTTTCTTT.

V gene TRBV2 combines with J gene TRBJ2-1, with 11 bases identical to TRBD1. Germline lookup yields CDR1 SNHLY and CDR2 FYNNEI. The ends lost 7 bases at V and 0 bases at J; junction bases unmatched: 2. The CDR3 has 15 amino acids. The CDR3 region has the DNA TGTGCCAGCACCGGACAGGGGGCCTCCTACAATGAGCAGTTCTTC. Translation: CASTGQGASYNEQFF.